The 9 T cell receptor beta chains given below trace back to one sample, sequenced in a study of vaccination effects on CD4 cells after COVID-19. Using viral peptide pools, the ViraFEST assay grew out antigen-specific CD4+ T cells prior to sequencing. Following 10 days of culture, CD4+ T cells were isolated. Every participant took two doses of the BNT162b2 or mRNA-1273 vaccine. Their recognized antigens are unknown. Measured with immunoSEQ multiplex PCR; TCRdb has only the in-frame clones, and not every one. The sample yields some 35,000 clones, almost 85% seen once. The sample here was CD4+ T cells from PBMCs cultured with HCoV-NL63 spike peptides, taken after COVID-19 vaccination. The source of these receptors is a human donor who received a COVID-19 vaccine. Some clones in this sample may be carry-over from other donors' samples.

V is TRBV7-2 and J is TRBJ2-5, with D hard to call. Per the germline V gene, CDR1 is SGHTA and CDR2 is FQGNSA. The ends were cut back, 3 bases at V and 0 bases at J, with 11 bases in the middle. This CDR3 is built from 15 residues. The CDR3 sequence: CASSFSPLYQETQYF. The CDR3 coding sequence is TGTGCCAGCAGCTTCTCACCCCTGTACCAAGAGACCCAGTACTTC. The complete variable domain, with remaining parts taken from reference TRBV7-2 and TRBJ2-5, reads GAGVSQSPSNKVTEKGKDVELRCDPISGHTALYWYRQSLGQGLEFLIYFQGNSAPDKSGLPSDRFSAERTGGSVSTLTIQRTQQEDSAVYLCASSFSPLYQETQYFGPGTRLLVL.

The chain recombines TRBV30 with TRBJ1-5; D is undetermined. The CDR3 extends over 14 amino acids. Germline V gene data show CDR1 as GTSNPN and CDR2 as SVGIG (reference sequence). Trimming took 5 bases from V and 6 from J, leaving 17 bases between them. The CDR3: CAWGLEQLGQPQHF. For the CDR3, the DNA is TGTGCCTGGGGTTTAGAACAGCTCGGTCAGCCCCAGCATTTT.

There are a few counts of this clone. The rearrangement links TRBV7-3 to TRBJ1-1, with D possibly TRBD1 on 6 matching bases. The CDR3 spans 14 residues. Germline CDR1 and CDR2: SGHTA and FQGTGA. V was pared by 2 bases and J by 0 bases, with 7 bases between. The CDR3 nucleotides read TGTGCCAGCAGCTTAGGACAGATGAACACTGAAGCTTTCTTT. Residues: CASSLGQMNTEAFF.

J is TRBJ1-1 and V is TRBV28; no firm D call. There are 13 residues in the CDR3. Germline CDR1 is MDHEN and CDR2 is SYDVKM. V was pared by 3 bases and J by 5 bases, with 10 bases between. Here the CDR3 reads CASSFGVGTEAFF. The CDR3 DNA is TGTGCCAGCAGTTTCGGGGTCGGAACTGAAGCTTTCTTT.

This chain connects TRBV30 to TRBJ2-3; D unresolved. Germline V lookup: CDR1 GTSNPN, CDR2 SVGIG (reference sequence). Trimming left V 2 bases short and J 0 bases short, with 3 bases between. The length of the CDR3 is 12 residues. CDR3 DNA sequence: TGTGCCTGGAGTAGGAGCACAGATACGCAGTATTTT. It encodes CAWSRSTDTQYF.

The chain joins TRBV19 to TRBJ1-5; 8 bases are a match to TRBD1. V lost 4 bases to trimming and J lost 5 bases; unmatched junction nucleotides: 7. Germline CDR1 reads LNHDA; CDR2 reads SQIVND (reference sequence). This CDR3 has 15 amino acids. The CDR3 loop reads CASSKRQGWDQPQHF. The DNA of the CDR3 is TGTGCCAGTAGTAAAAGACAGGGGTGGGATCAGCCCCAGCATTTT.

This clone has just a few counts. CDR3 amino acids: CASSSGLEAFF. The CDR3 coding sequence is TGTGCCAGCTCTTCAGGATTGGAGGCTTTCTTT. J is TRBJ1-1 and V is TRBV18; D gene uncertain. CDR3 length: 11 amino acids. V dropped 6 bases and J dropped 11 bases, with 13 bases sitting between them. CDR1 and CDR2 from the germline V gene are KGHSH and LQKENI.

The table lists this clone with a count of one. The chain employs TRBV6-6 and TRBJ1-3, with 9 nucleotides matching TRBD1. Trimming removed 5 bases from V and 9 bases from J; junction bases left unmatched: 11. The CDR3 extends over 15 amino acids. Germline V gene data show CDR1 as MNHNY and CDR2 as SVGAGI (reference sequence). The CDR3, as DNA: TGTGCCAGCAGTCCTGGGACAGGGTCATTCAGCACCATATATTTT. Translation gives CASSPGTGSFSTIYF.

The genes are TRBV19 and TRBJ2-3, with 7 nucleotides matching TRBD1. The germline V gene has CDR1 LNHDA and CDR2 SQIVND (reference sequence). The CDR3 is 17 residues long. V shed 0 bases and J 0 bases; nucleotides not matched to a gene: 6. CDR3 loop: CASSIDQTGVSTDTQYF. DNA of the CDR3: TGTGCCAGTAGTATAGACCAAACAGGGGTTAGCACAGATACGCAGTATTTT.